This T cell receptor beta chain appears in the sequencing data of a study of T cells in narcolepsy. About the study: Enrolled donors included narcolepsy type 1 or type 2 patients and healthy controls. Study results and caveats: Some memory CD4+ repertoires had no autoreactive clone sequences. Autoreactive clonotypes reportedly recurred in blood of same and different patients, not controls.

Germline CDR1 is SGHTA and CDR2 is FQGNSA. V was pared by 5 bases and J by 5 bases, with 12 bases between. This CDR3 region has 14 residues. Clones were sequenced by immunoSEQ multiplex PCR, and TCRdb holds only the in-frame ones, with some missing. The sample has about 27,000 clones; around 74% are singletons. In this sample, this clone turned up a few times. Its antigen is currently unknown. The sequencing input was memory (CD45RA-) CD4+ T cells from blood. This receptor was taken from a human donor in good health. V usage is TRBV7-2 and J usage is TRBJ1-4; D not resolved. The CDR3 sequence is CASSANQINEKLFF. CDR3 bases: TGTGCCAGCAGCGCCAACCAGATCAATGAAAAACTGTTTTTT.